Each of the 30 T cell receptor beta chains below was sequenced from the same sample in a study of blood T cell repertoires in COVID-19. Method: immunoSEQ multiplex PCR; TCRdb's copy keeps in-frame clones and lacks some. The data hold 25,000 to 30,000 clones, with approximately 90% observed a single time. What was sequenced was peripheral blood. The receptor set was obtained from a man aged 45-65 years with active COVID-19.

V and J are TRBV28 and TRBJ2-7; 8 bases map to TRBD2. V shed 1 base, J shed 4 bases, and the junction held 3 bases outside the gene matches. CDR1 and CDR2 (germline): MDHEN, SYDVKM. The CDR3 has 14 amino acids. CDR3 region: CASSLLAGRYEQYF. For the CDR3, the DNA is TGTGCCAGCAGTTTATTAGCGGGGAGGTACGAGCAGTACTTC. Supplemented by reference TRBV28 and TRBJ2-7, the full variable domain reads DVKVTQSSRYLVKRTGEKVFLECVQDMDHENMFWYRQDPGLGLRLIYFSYDVKMKEKGDIPEGYSVSREKKERFSLILESASTNQTSMYLCASSLLAGRYEQYFGPGTRLTVT.

The V and J genes are TRBV28 and TRBJ2-1, with a possible D match to TRBD2 (6 bases). The germline gives CDR1 MDHEN, CDR2 SYDVKM. This CDR3 comprises 14 residues. Trimming pared 7 bases from V and 6 bases from J, leaving 16 bases between. The CDR3 protein is CASTRDSVSNEQFF. In DNA, the CDR3 is TGTGCCAGCACCCGGGACTCGGTATCCAATGAGCAGTTCTTC.

For the CDR3, the DNA is TGTGCCAGCAGCCCCCGGAGCGGGGCCTGGGGCAATGAGCAGTTCTTC. This encodes CASSPRSGAWGNEQFF. The chain carries TRBV14 and TRBJ2-1, with TRBD2 identical over 7 bases. The germline V gene encodes CDR1 SGHDN and CDR2 FVKESK. The V and J ends lost 4 bases and 6 bases, in that order; junction bases with no gene match: 12. The CDR3 is 16 residues long.

This clone was seen a handful of times. The rearrangement uses TRBV29-1 and TRBJ2-1; 8 bases map to TRBD2. V dropped 3 bases and J dropped 5; count of bases not matched to a gene: 0. Germline CDR1 is SQVTM and CDR2 is ANQGSEA. This CDR3 is 12 amino acids long. The CDR3 spells CSVERGDNEQFF. The CDR3 bases are TGCAGCGTTGAGCGGGGGGACAATGAGCAGTTCTTC.

This clone was seen once. The chain couples TRBV4-2 to TRBJ1-1; D gene ambiguous. Per the germline V gene, CDR1 is LGHNA and CDR2 is YNFKEQ. Deletions cut 1 base from V and 11 bases from J, with 14 bases between. The CDR3 is 13 residues long. The CDR3 coding sequence is TGTGCCAGCAGCCAAGGGGAGGGCCGAGGCGCTTTCTTT. Translating it yields CASSQGEGRGAFF.

This clone has only one observation. CDR3 sequence reads: CASSLNPQGASTDTQYF. The CDR3 coding sequence is TGCGCCAGCAGCTTGAATCCACAGGGGGCTAGCACAGATACGCAGTATTTT. The chain combines TRBV5-1 with TRBJ2-3, with 9 nucleotides matching TRBD1. The CDR3 sequence is 17 residues long. V lost 1 base and J lost 0; bases outside the gene matches: 6. The germline V gene has CDR1 SGHRS and CDR2 YFSETQ. Looking up the rest from reference TRBV5-1 and TRBJ2-3 gives the full variable domain: KAGVTQTPRYLIKTRGQQVTLSCSPISGHRSVSWYQQTPGQGLQFLFEYFSETQRNKGNFPGRFSGRQFSNSRSEMNVSTLELGDSALYLCASSLNPQGASTDTQYFGPGTRLTVL.

J is TRBJ2-3 and V is TRBV5-1; 14 bases align to TRBD2. Germline V gene data show CDR1 as SGHRS and CDR2 as YFSETQ. Trimming took 4 bases from V and 0 from J; bases not matched to a gene: 7. CDR3 length: 18 amino acids. CDR3 sequence: CASSLGTSGGPSTDTQYF. The CDR3 DNA reads as TGCGCCAGCAGCCTCGGGACTAGCGGGGGTCCTAGCACAGATACGCAGTATTTT. The full variable domain, in which reference TRBV5-1 and TRBJ2-3 provide the parts outside the CDR3, is KAGVTQTPRYLIKTRGQQVTLSCSPISGHRSVSWYQQTPGQGLQFLFEYFSETQRNKGNFPGRFSGRQFSNSRSEMNVSTLELGDSALYLCASSLGTSGGPSTDTQYFGPGTRLTVL.

This chain uses TRBV5-5 with TRBJ1-5; D is undetermined. The CDR3 length is 15 residues. Between the trimmed V and J ends, which lost 0 bases and 1 base, there was a span of 8 bases. The germline CDR1 and CDR2 sequences are SGHKS and YYEKEE (reference sequence). CDR3 protein: CASSLAGSSNQPQHF. DNA of the CDR3: TGTGCCAGCAGCTTGGCGGGATCAAGCAATCAGCCCCAGCATTTT.

This clone occurred once. The J gene is TRBJ1-1, the V gene TRBV28, with 8 nucleotides matching TRBD1. The J segment lost 1 base and the V segment lost 7 bases, leaving 5 bases of the junction unmatched. The CDR3 has 14 residues. The germline V gene encodes CDR1 MDHEN and CDR2 SYDVKM. Here the CDR3 reads CASIGTGQNTEAFF. CDR3 in DNA: TGTGCCAGCATCGGGACAGGACAGAACACTGAAGCTTTCTTT.

The rearrangement joins TRBV7-9 to TRBJ2-5; no reliable D call. This CDR3 has 12 residues. CDR1 SEHNR and CDR2 FQNEAQ come from the germline V gene (reference sequence). Trimming removed 8 bases from V and 6 bases from J, with 13 bases in between. The CDR3 DNA reads TGTGCCAGCTCGACCGCGGCGCAGACCCAGTACTTC. Residues: CASSTAAQTQYF.

The rearrangement uses TRBV5-5 and TRBJ2-7; D unclear. The CDR3 is 15 amino acids. CDR1 SGHKS and CDR2 YYEKEE come from the germline V gene (reference sequence). V lost 0 bases and J lost 1, with 11 bases in between. CDR3 residues: CASSLVDSTSYEQYF. In DNA form, the CDR3 reads TGTGCCAGCAGCTTGGTCGACTCGACTTCCTACGAGCAGTACTTC.

This rearrangement joins TRBV28 to TRBJ2-5; TRBD1 is a possible D gene (6 bases). The CDR3 totals 11 residues. With 7 bases removed from V and 4 bases from J, the gap between germline ends came to 7 bases. The germline gives CDR1 MDHEN, CDR2 SYDVKM. This CDR3 is CASKQGETQYF. The CDR3, as DNA: TGTGCCAGCAAACAGGGAGAGACCCAGTACTTC.

This clone was detected a few times. The chain employs TRBV7-6 and TRBJ1-3; 10 bases align to TRBD1. The V gene's germline CDR1 is SGHVS and CDR2 FNYEAQ. The CDR3 contains 16 residues. J was trimmed by 4 bases and V by 5 bases; bases with no gene match: 8. As DNA, the CDR3 is TGTGCCAGCAGCCCCTACGGGACAGGGGACGGAAACACCATATATTTT. Translating gives CASSPYGTGDGNTIYF.

The CDR3, as DNA: TGTGCCAGTAGTGAAGGGGGCCGGACCGGGGAGCTGTTTTTT. Its translation: CASSEGGRTGELFF. The chain joins TRBV19 to TRBJ2-2, with 7 bases lining up with TRBD1. V lost 5 bases, J lost 5 bases, and 5 bases stayed unmatched. Germline V gene data show CDR1 as LNHDA and CDR2 as SQIVND (reference sequence). The CDR3 loop spans 14 amino acids. The entire variable domain, with the rest obtained from reference TRBV19 and TRBJ2-2, is as follows: DGGITQSPKYLFRKEGQNVTLSCEQNLNHDAMYWYRQDPGQGLRLIYYSQIVNDFQKGDIAEGYSVSREKKESFPLTVTSAQKNPTAFYLCASSEGGRTGELFFGEGSRLTVL.

V gene TRBV5-6 combines with J gene TRBJ2-7; perhaps TRBD2 as D (5 bases). The CDR3 sequence is 15 residues long. Germline V gene sequence: CDR1 SGHDT, CDR2 YYEEEE. Between the trimmed V and J ends, which lost 4 bases and 0 bases, there was a span of 14 bases. The CDR3 here is CASSLRTGSSYEQYF. Written as DNA, the CDR3 is TGTGCCAGCAGCCTTAGGACGGGGAGCTCCTACGAGCAGTACTTC. Full variable domain (rest looked up from reference TRBV5-6 and TRBJ2-7): DAGVTQSPTHLIKTRGQQVTLRCSPKSGHDTVSWYQQALGQGPQFIFQYYEEEERQRGNFPDRFSGHQFPNYSSELNVNALLLGDSALYLCASSLRTGSSYEQYFGPGTRLTVT.

The V call is TRBV20-1, the J call TRBJ2-7, with 8 positions matching TRBD1. The CDR3 contains 11 residues. CDR1 is DFQATT, CDR2 SNEGSKA, per germline (reference sequence). V shed 6 bases, J shed 11 bases, and the junction held 9 bases outside the gene matches. CDR3 amino acids: CSAPVRGLEYF. In DNA form, the CDR3 reads TGCAGTGCCCCCGTCAGGGGGCTTGAGTACTTC.

This clone showed up just once. This chain joins TRBV11-2 and TRBJ1-5; D is possibly TRBD1 (5 bases). This CDR3 is 15 amino acids long. V was trimmed by 0 bases and J by 5 bases, leaving 11 bases between them. Per germline, CDR1 SGHAT and CDR2 FQNNGV. CDR3 sequence reads: CASSLDVWGDQPQHF. The CDR3 DNA reads as TGTGCCAGCAGCTTAGATGTATGGGGGGATCAGCCCCAGCATTTT.

In nucleotides, the CDR3 is TGCGCCAGCAGCGCGGACAGGGAACATGGCTACACCTTC. Translation: CASSADREHGYTF. The chain joins TRBV10-1 to TRBJ1-2; 8 nucleotides line up with TRBD1. CDR1 is WNHNN and CDR2 is SYGVQD in the germline V gene (reference sequence). Unmatched junction bases numbered 6, after V lost 6 bases and J lost 6 bases. This CDR3 spans 13 amino acids.

V usage is TRBV5-1 and J usage is TRBJ2-5; tentatively, D is TRBD2 (6 bases). The V gene's germline CDR1 is SGHRS and CDR2 YFSETQ. The ends were cut back, 1 base at V and 4 bases at J, with 14 bases in the middle. The CDR3 length is 15 residues. The DNA of the CDR3 is TGCGCCAGCAGCTTGTCCTCTAGCGTTTCAGAGACCCAGTACTTC. It yields the protein CASSLSSSVSETQYF.

This chain links TRBV6-2 or TRBV6-3 with TRBJ1-1; 7 nucleotides align to TRBD1. Germline V gives CDR1 MNHEY, CDR2 SVGEGT. The trim removed 0 bases at V and 4 bases at J, leaving 8 bases unmatched. The length of the CDR3 is 16 residues. The CDR3 is CASSYSGRGLVTEAFF. CDR3 sequence (DNA): TGTGCCAGCAGTTACTCGGGCAGGGGGTTGGTCACTGAAGCTTTCTTT.

J is TRBJ2-5 and V is TRBV18; D not certain. Germline CDR1 is KGHSH and CDR2 is LQKENI. The ends were cut back, 1 base at V and 5 bases at J, with 5 bases in the middle. The CDR3 covers 12 residues. The CDR3 protein is CASSPRRETQYF. In DNA, the CDR3 is TGTGCCAGCTCACCACGCAGGGAGACCCAGTACTTC.

This clone was counted only a few times. The chain recombines TRBV30 with TRBJ1-6; TRBD1 might be the D (6 bases). Trimming removed 4 bases at V and 5 bases at J, with 12 bases between. The germline CDR1 and CDR2 sequences are GTSNPN and SVGIG (reference sequence). This CDR3 is built from 14 residues. The CDR3 DNA follows: TGTGCCTGGACGACAGGCGCGAATAATTCACCCCTCCACTTT. Amino acids: CAWTTGANNSPLHF.

This clone was picked up one time. The chain recombines TRBV5-5 with TRBJ1-5, with D possibly matching TRBD1 (6 bases). Trimming removed 1 base at V and 7 bases at J, with 9 bases between. The CDR3 spans 13 residues. CDR1 is SGHKS and CDR2 is YYEKEE in the germline V gene (reference sequence). CDR3 residues: CASSLQGSQPQHF. The CDR3 nucleotides read TGTGCCAGCAGCTTGCAGGGGAGCCAGCCCCAGCATTTT.

The genes are TRBV11-2 and TRBJ2-3; 9 bases fit TRBD2. The germline V gene has CDR1 SGHAT and CDR2 FQNNGV. The CDR3 runs to 16 residues. The junction had 5 bases not matched to a gene; V was cut back by 2 bases and J by 2 bases. DNA for the CDR3: TGTGCCAGCAGCTTAAGAGCGGGAGGATACACAGATACGCAGTATTTT. Translation gives CASSLRAGGYTDTQYF. Filled out from reference TRBV11-2 and TRBJ2-3, the complete variable domain reads EAGVAQSPRYKIIEKRQSVAFWCNPISGHATLYWYQQILGQGPKLLIQFQNNGVVDDSQLPKDRFSAERLKGVDSTLKIQPAKLEDSAVYLCASSLRAGGYTDTQYFGPGTRLTVL.

CDR3 loop: CASSTRTRGPEKLFF. The DNA for the CDR3 is TGTGCCAGTAGTACGCGGACGAGGGGGCCCGAAAAACTGTTTTTT. The rearrangement links TRBV19 to TRBJ1-4; 7 bases map to TRBD1. CDR1 LNHDA and CDR2 SQIVND come from the germline V gene (reference sequence). The CDR3 contains 15 residues. Trimming cost V 4 bases and J 8 bases; bases outside gene matches: 10. Full variable domain (rest looked up from reference TRBV19 and TRBJ1-4): DGGITQSPKYLFRKEGQNVTLSCEQNLNHDAMYWYRQDPGQGLRLIYYSQIVNDFQKGDIAEGYSVSREKKESFPLTVTSAQKNPTAFYLCASSTRTRGPEKLFFGSGTQLSVL.

The chain links TRBV6-5 to TRBJ1-2, with TRBD1 identical over 7 bases. Trimming at V came to 2 bases and at J to 8 bases, leaving 8 bases not matched to a gene. Germline assignment: CDR1 MNHEY and CDR2 SVGAGI. The CDR3 consists of 14 residues. The CDR3 DNA sequence: TGTGCCAGCAGTTACCCTACAGGGGTAGTGGGCTACACCTTC. Its protein product is CASSYPTGVVGYTF.

The chain employs TRBV11-2 and TRBJ2-7; weak D call: TRBD2 (7 bases). The germline V gene encodes CDR1 SGHAT and CDR2 FQNNGV. CDR3 length: 13 amino acids. V was clipped by 5 bases and J by 3 bases, with 11 bases between them. The CDR3 loop is CASSRGGVYEQYF. CDR3 in DNA: TGTGCCAGCAGCAGGGGGGGGGTCTACGAGCAGTACTTC.

The chain is built from TRBV5-1 and TRBJ2-7; D is possibly TRBD2 (6 bases). Between the trimmed V and J ends, which lost 4 bases and 1 base, there was a span of 15 bases. The CDR3 has 15 amino acids. Germline CDR1 reads SGHRS; CDR2 reads YFSETQ. The CDR3 spells CASSPEGRASYEQYF. The DNA for the CDR3 is TGCGCCAGCAGCCCGGAGGGACGAGCGTCCTACGAGCAGTACTTC.

The chain carries TRBV6-5 and TRBJ1-4, with D perhaps matching TRBD1 (6 bases). The V and J ends lost 6 bases and 8 bases respectively, with 19 bases between them. This CDR3 has 15 residues. The germline gives CDR1 MNHEY, CDR2 SVGAGI. Written as DNA, the CDR3 is TGTGCCAGCAGCTCTAAAACAGGGTATAACGAAAAACTGTTTTTT. It encodes CASSSKTGYNEKLFF.

V usage is TRBV12-3 or TRBV12-4 and J usage is TRBJ2-1, with D perhaps matching TRBD2 (5 bases). The CDR3 is made up of 12 amino acids. Trimming left V 9 bases short and J 2 bases short, with 8 bases between. The CDR3 is CASRGTYNEQFF. The DNA for the CDR3 is TGTGCCAGTCGAGGGACCTACAATGAGCAGTTCTTC.